This TCR beta chain was identified during a study of identical twins (dated by TCRdb to the mid-2010s). Looking at the study overall: To test whether fetal clonotypes persist, this study deep-sequenced TCR alpha and beta repertoires from monozygotic twins, from unrelated adults of various ages, and from cord blood. Replicate twin experiments were performed at different times using different library preparation protocols to rule out contamination. Study-wide conclusions, independent of this receptor: Abundant cord blood beta clonotypes had fewer insertions, young adult naive repertoires showed a similar but weaker trend, and memory repertoires showed no such trend. Recombination models systematically underestimated out-of-frame TCR alpha sharing in monozygotic twins but agreed with sharing between unrelated individuals. The excess sharing between twins in beta out-of-frame sequences was weaker because fewer shared sequences reduced the signal-to-noise ratio. Compared with coincidental sharing between unrelated individuals, out-of-frame TCR alpha sequences shared between twins had an excess of sequences with low generation probability. Because the same donors could not be followed over many years, the conclusions relied on cross-sectional statistical analysis. Invariant T cells such as MAIT and iNKT could partly confound zero-insertion analyses, although diverse VJ usage argued against such confounding for most clonotypes.

The junction carries 4 bases between V and J, which are trimmed by 3 bases and 0 bases respectively. The germline V gene yields KGHDR for CDR1 and SFDVKD for CDR2. Reading from cysteine to phenylalanine, the CDR3 counts 13 amino acids. Of all the DNA, just the CDR3 is kept, 39 bases in frame from base 1. Every donor in the study was a healthy Caucasian. Three pairs of female monozygotic twins, all aged 18 to 29 years, were included in the twin cohort. Using Miltenyi CD45RO+ enrichment and human naive T-cell isolation kits, memory (CD45RO+) and naive T cells were isolated from PBMC. This clonotype was found many times. Its antigen is not yet known. The record has no base qualities; no much larger clone is one base away. The library came from 5' RACE. Data came from an Illumina HiSeq 2000. A universal primer binding site was added through template switching, and the final cDNA carried a unique molecular identifier so that TCR cDNA molecules could be counted accurately. First-strand cDNA for TCR alpha and beta chains was synthesized from specific primers in the conserved constant-segment region. To control for contamination, every cDNA library carried two barcodes: a SMART-Mk sample barcode plus Illumina barcodes. TruSeq adapter sequences along with Illumina sample barcodes were introduced in two successive PCR steps. Sequencing of the TCR alpha and beta cDNA libraries was done on the Illumina HiSeq platform using custom primers. In the authors' own workflow: MiGEC processed the raw reads to extract unique molecular identifiers, while MiXCR was used to determine the CDR3 positions. Recombination models were inferred per individual with the repgenHMM and IGoR tools using an EM algorithm. Shared clonotype analysis was performed with the tcR package in R, normalizing sharing by the product of cloneset sizes. To study raw recombination free of thymic and clonal selection effects, out-of-frame nonproductive sequences were analyzed. TCRdb's own reprocessing of the public reads used fastp at Q25 and MiXCR and kept productive beta chains. When rows share a CDR3 protein, they turn into one entry using the most common DNA and genes. The V and J calls here are based on TCRdb, not the publication. The sample table contains about 260,000 distinct CDR3 sequences; only one count was recorded for about 7.3% of them. Of the sample, roughly 3.7% is held by the ten largest clones.

These sequences were also reported in another study, on yellow fever vaccine responses in identical twins. As that second paper reports: The authors reported that the T cell response to vaccination in identical twins appeared partly convergent and partly personalized. In the study, vaccine-responding T cell clones were precisely tracked in identical twins.

Sequenced material: memory (CD45RO+) T cells sorted from blood. The cell subset or site label here, explained by the study, means: CD45RO+ enriched T cells. The sequence links TRBV24-1 to TRBJ2-5; the D gene is unclear. This clonotype was sampled from a woman aged 18-29 years in good health. The CDR3 region reads CATSDKNQETQYF. The DNA sequence follows: TGTGCCACCAGTGATAAAAACCAAGAGACCCAGTACTTC.